This entry lists 15 T cell receptor beta chains sequenced from one sample in a study of T cell responses to AZD1222 COVID-19 vaccine. Clones were read by immunoSEQ multiplex PCR, and TCRdb kept only the in-frame ones, dropping some. The table records over 100,000 clones, about 90% of them present only once. The specimen was peripheral blood, collected on day 0 of AZD1222 vaccination. All receptors derive from an adult in good health.

To note about this clone: Other DNA sequences in this sample translate to the same CDR3. The J gene is TRBJ1-2, the V gene TRBV6-5; 7 nucleotides line up with TRBD1. Trimming took 5 bases from V and 2 from J; bases not matched to a gene: 5. Germline CDR1 MNHEY, CDR2 SVGAGI. This CDR3 comprises 14 residues. The CDR3 protein is CASSRGTENYGYTF. The CDR3 DNA reads TGTGCCAGCAGTCGGGGGACAGAGAACTATGGCTACACCTTC.

The chain links TRBV29-1 to TRBJ2-3, with D possibly being TRBD1 or TRBD2 (5 bases each). Trimming took off 2 bases at V and 2 bases at J, with 17 bases between the two ends. CDR3 size: 16 residues. Germline-derived CDR1 and CDR2 are SQVTM and ANQGSEA. CDR3 bases: TGCAGCGTTGAAATTTTACGGCTGGGGACCACAGATACGCAGTATTTT. Residues: CSVEILRLGTTDTQYF.

This sequence joins TRBV19 and TRBJ1-1; tentatively, D is TRBD1 (5 bases). CDR3 length: 13 residues. Germline V gene sequence: CDR1 LNHDA, CDR2 SQIVND (reference sequence). The ends were cut back, 6 bases at V and 6 bases at J, with 14 bases in the middle. The DNA for the CDR3 is TGTGCCAGTAGGATTGACAGAAGCGCTGAAGCTTTCTTT. It specifies CASRIDRSAEAFF.

The chain recombines TRBV18 with TRBJ2-5; D may be TRBD2 (6 bases). The CDR3 is 13 amino acids. Trimming took off 6 bases at V and 2 bases at J, with 10 bases between the two ends. Germline V gene sequence: CDR1 KGHSH, CDR2 LQKENI. CDR3 sequence: CASSPREQETQYF. DNA for the CDR3: TGTGCCAGCTCCCCCCGGGAGCAAGAGACCCAGTACTTC.

The gene calls are TRBV5-6 and TRBJ1-2; maybe TRBD1 (6 bases). The CDR3 length is 13 residues. The ends were cut back, 1 base at V and 2 bases at J, with 6 bases in the middle. CDR1 and CDR2 (germline): SGHDT, YYEEEE. CDR3 protein: CASSLQGNYGYTF. The DNA for the CDR3 is TGTGCCAGCAGCTTGCAGGGGAACTATGGCTACACCTTC.

The V call is TRBV3-1 (or the pseudogene TRBV3-2), the J call TRBJ1-5; D is unclear. Germline V gene data show CDR1 as LGHDT and CDR2 as YNNKEL (reference sequence). Trimming left V 0 bases short and J 4 bases short, with 10 bases between. The CDR3 is 15 residues long. CDR3 region: CASSQDRAINQPQHF. As DNA, the CDR3 is TGTGCCAGCAGCCAAGATAGGGCGATTAATCAGCCCCAGCATTTT.

V and J are TRBV12-3 or TRBV12-4 and TRBJ2-7; D is unclear. The V and J ends lost 6 bases and 0 bases respectively, with 9 bases between them. The CDR3 totals 13 residues. The CDR3 reads CASRLDGSYEQYF. For the CDR3, the DNA is TGTGCCAGCAGGTTGGACGGCTCCTACGAGCAGTACTTC.

The chain has TRBV7-9 and TRBJ1-4; D is perhaps TRBD1 (5 bases). The CDR3 runs to 13 residues. V was pared by 2 bases and J by 8 bases, with 9 bases between. Germline V gene lookup returns CDR1 SEHNR and CDR2 FQNEAQ (reference sequence). The CDR3 region has the DNA TGTGCCAGCAGCTTAAGGCGGGGGGAAAAACTGTTTTTT. Translating it yields CASSLRRGEKLFF.

This sequence joins TRBV27 and TRBJ1-2; tentative D call: TRBD1 (5 bases). V was cut by 6 bases and J by 2 bases, with 13 bases left in between. CDR3 length equals 14 residues. Germline V gives CDR1 MNHEY, CDR2 SMNVEV (reference sequence). CDR3 region: CASRVGQGNYGYTF. The CDR3 region has the DNA TGTGCCAGCAGAGTGGGGCAGGGAAACTATGGCTACACCTTC.

The rearrangement links TRBV9 to TRBJ2-3; 8 nucleotides agree with TRBD1. The CDR3 loop spans 15 amino acids. The V segment lost 0 bases and the J segment 3 bases; nucleotides outside the gene matches: 3. Germline V gives CDR1 SGDLS, CDR2 YYNGEE. CDR3 loop: CASSVGGTGTDTQYF. The CDR3 DNA reads TGTGCCAGCAGCGTAGGTGGGACAGGAACAGATACGCAGTATTTT.

The chain joins TRBV6-5 to TRBJ1-1; D is unclear. This CDR3 comprises 12 residues. Germline loops: CDR1 MNHEY, CDR2 SVGAGI. V dropped 5 bases and J dropped 5 bases, with 9 bases sitting between them. In DNA, the CDR3 is TGTGCCAGCAGTCCCCCGGGGACTGAAGCTTTCTTT. Its protein is CASSPPGTEAFF.

The chain links TRBV27 to TRBJ2-5, with D possibly being TRBD2 (5 bases). V was shortened by 7 bases and J by 6 bases, with 21 bases between the two germline ends. CDR1 and CDR2 from the germline V gene are MNHEY and SMNVEV (reference sequence). The CDR3 runs to 15 residues. The CDR3 bases are TGTGCCAGCAAAGATCTAGAGGGAGCTAGTCAGACCCAGTACTTC. It encodes CASKDLEGASQTQYF.

As regards this clone: One junction end does not reproduce the germline sequence, and a read error may be involved. The chain joins TRBV6-2 or TRBV6-3 to TRBJ1-2, with unresolved D. There are 13 residues in the CDR3. Germline V CDR1 and CDR2: MNHEY, SVGEGT. CDR3 nucleotide sequence: TGTGCCAGCAGTTACTCGATCCTGGGAGGTGCGGCCTTC. As protein: CASSYSILGGAAF.

The chain uses TRBV2 and TRBJ2-1; TRBD2 matches at 7 bases. This CDR3 is 17 amino acids long. The germline V gene has CDR1 SNHLY and CDR2 FYNNEI. J was trimmed by 0 bases and V by 4 bases; bases with no gene match: 9. The CDR3 region has the DNA TGTGCCAGCAGTGGGTCGACTAGCACCCCCTCCTACAATGAGCAGTTCTTC. Its translation: CASSGSTSTPSYNEQFF.

This sequence joins TRBV7-6 and TRBJ1-1; 7 bases map to TRBD1. From germline, CDR1 is SGHVS and CDR2 FNYEAQ. V lost 5 bases and J lost 0; bases outside the gene matches: 6. This CDR3 is 15 amino acids long. Written as DNA, the CDR3 is TGTGCCAGCAGCCCTCGACAGGGAATGAACACTGAAGCTTTCTTT. The encoded protein is CASSPRQGMNTEAFF. The full variable domain, in which reference TRBV7-6 and TRBJ1-1 provide the parts outside the CDR3, is GAGVSQSPRYKVTKRGQDVALRCDPISGHVSLYWYRQALGQGPEFLTYFNYEAQQDKSGLPNDRFSAERPEGSISTLTIQRTEQRDSAMYRCASSPRQGMNTEAFFGQGTRLTVV.